These 28 T cell receptor beta chains share one sample of origin, sequenced in a study of T cells in Graves' hyperthyroidism and ophthalmopathy. The investigators amplified TCR beta CDR3 regions from RNA transcripts. HTBI primers were the set used in a first-round RT-PCR of the TCR CDR3. One entry per CDR3 protein, called by TCRdb with MiXCR from the multiplex PCR reads. The table records around 480,000 distinct CDR3 sequences, roughly an eighth of them present only once. The sequenced sample was blood. The receptor set was obtained from a woman aged 18 to 35 with Graves' hyperthyroidism.

This clonotype occurred a few times. V and J are TRBV27 and TRBJ1-1; tentatively, D is TRBD1 (5 bases). Germline V gives CDR1 MNHEY, CDR2 SMNVEV (reference sequence). V was trimmed by 7 bases and J by 4 bases, leaving 22 bases between them. This CDR3 comprises 16 residues. CDR3 residues: CASTPLSQGGTTEAFF. CDR3 nucleotides: TGTGCCAGCACCCCTTTGTCGCAGGGAGGGACCACTGAAGCTTTCTTT.

The table lists this clonotype with many counts. V is TRBV3-1 and J is TRBJ1-2, with D possibly TRBD1 on 5 matching bases. CDR1 and CDR2 (germline): LGHDT, YNNKEL (reference sequence). The CDR3 is 14 residues long. V dropped 0 bases and J dropped 4 bases, with 9 bases sitting between them. CDR3 bases: TGTGCCAGCAGCCAAGAAGGGGCCGTCTATGGCTACACCTTC. It encodes CASSQEGAVYGYTF.

J is TRBJ2-7 and V is TRBV6-2 or TRBV6-3, with D hard to call. Per germline, CDR1 MNHEY and CDR2 SVGEGT. V lost 6 bases to trimming and J lost 2 bases, with 14 bases between them. CDR3 size: 14 residues. CDR3 loop: CASSRTSRAYEQYF. In nucleotides, the CDR3 is TGTGCCAGCAGCCGCACGAGTCGGGCCTACGAGCAGTACTTC.

This clonotype was seen more than once but under ten times. The rearrangement links TRBV5-1 to TRBJ2-7; TRBD2 might be the D (7 bases). The CDR3 totals 16 residues. V dropped 4 bases and J dropped 1 base, with 18 bases sitting between them. CDR1 is SGHRS and CDR2 is YFSETQ in the germline V gene. In nucleotides, the CDR3 is TGCGCCAGCAGCGGGACGACAGGCGGGAGATCCTACGAGCAGTACTTC. This encodes CASSGTTGGRSYEQYF.

In this sample, this clonotype turned up many times. The chain couples TRBV18 to TRBJ2-1, with TRBD1 identical over 7 bases. J lost 2 bases, V lost 0 bases, and 7 bases had no gene match. The CDR3 contains 17 residues. Germline CDR1 is KGHSH and CDR2 is LQKENI. The CDR3 is CASSPPIQGPTYNEQFF. CDR3 coding DNA: TGTGCCAGCTCACCACCCATACAGGGGCCGACCTACAATGAGCAGTTCTTC.

In its sample, this clonotype was seen many times. The chain employs TRBV20-1 and TRBJ1-6; 12 nucleotides align to TRBD1. The V gene end was trimmed by 2 bases and the J gene end by 9 bases; junction bases not matched to a gene: 5. CDR3 length equals 15 residues. Germline CDR1 and CDR2: DFQATT and SNEGSKA (reference sequence). In nucleotides, the CDR3 is TGCAGTGCTAGATATTGGGGACAGGGGGCTTCACCCCTCCACTTT. It specifies CSARYWGQGASPLHF.

This clonotype was detected many times. V usage is TRBV27 and J usage is TRBJ2-7; TRBD1 agrees at 11 bases. J gave up 5 bases and V 6 bases, and 9 bases lay outside the gene matches. This CDR3 is built from 15 residues. The V gene's germline CDR1 is MNHEY and CDR2 SMNVEV (reference sequence). CDR3 nucleotides: TGTGCCAGCAGCGATTCCGGGACAGGGGGGCACGAGCAGTACGTC. It encodes CASSDSGTGGHEQYV.

This clonotype was counted at least ten times. The chain employs TRBV2 and TRBJ2-5; 8 bases are a match to TRBD2. J gave up 5 bases and V 5 bases, and 10 bases lay outside the gene matches. Germline assignment: CDR1 SNHLY and CDR2 FYNNEI. The CDR3 is 15 amino acids. The chain's CDR3 is CASSYTSGPFETQYF. CDR3 bases: TGTGCCAGCAGTTACACTAGCGGACCCTTTGAGACCCAGTACTTC.

This clonotype came up many times. V gene TRBV24-1 combines with J gene TRBJ2-1; 10 bases map to TRBD1. The CDR3 has 13 residues. V gave up 10 bases and J gave up 2 bases; unmatched junction bases: 1. CDR1 is KGHDR and CDR2 is SFDVKD in the germline V gene. The CDR3 sequence: CATTGGAYNEQFF. CDR3 DNA sequence: TGTGCCACGACAGGGGGCGCCTACAATGAGCAGTTCTTC.

This clonotype was recorded many times. The chain joins TRBV12-3 or TRBV12-4 to TRBJ2-3; the D gene is possibly TRBD2 (6 bases). The CDR3 sequence is 15 residues long. Trimming stripped 4 bases from V and 0 bases from J, with 11 bases between. This CDR3 is CASSSGEASTDTQYF. CDR3 DNA sequence: TGTGCCAGCAGTTCGGGGGAGGCTAGCACAGATACGCAGTATTTT.

This rearrangement joins TRBV2 to TRBJ2-7; D perhaps matches TRBD1 (5 bases). CDR1 is SNHLY, CDR2 FYNNEI, per germline. CDR3 length: 15 amino acids. V lost 4 bases to trimming and J lost 2 bases, with 15 bases between them. The CDR3: CASSVDSEVPYEQYF. The CDR3 nucleotides are TGTGCCAGCAGTGTTGACAGTGAGGTTCCCTACGAGCAGTACTTC. Full variable domain (rest looked up from reference TRBV2 and TRBJ2-7): EPEVTQTPSHQVTQMGQEVILRCVPISNHLYFYWYRQILGQKVEFLVSFYNNEISEKSEIFDDQFSVERPDGSNFTLKIRSTKLEDSAMYFCASSVDSEVPYEQYFGPGTRLTVT.

This chain links TRBV9 with TRBJ1-3, with D hard to call. V was pared by 0 bases and J by 6 bases, with 7 bases between. From germline, CDR1 is SGDLS and CDR2 YYNGEE. This CDR3 region has 13 residues. DNA of the CDR3: TGTGCCAGCAGCGTAGGGATCGAAAACACCATATATTTT. Protein sequence: CASSVGIENTIYF.

The V call is TRBV20-1, the J call TRBJ2-1; TRBD2 agrees at 10 bases. The CDR3 is 17 residues long. With V trimmed by 5 bases and J by 6 bases, 16 bases remained unmatched. Per germline, CDR1 DFQATT and CDR2 SNEGSKA (reference sequence). In DNA, the CDR3 is TGCAGTGCTTCAAAGGGGGTCCCGGGACTAGCGTTCAATGAGCAGTTCTTC. It translates to CSASKGVPGLAFNEQFF.

This clonotype was recorded many times. The chain is built from TRBV27 and TRBJ2-7, with D perhaps given as TRBD1 or TRBD2 (6 bases each). CDR3 length: 15 residues. From germline, CDR1 is MNHEY and CDR2 SMNVEV (reference sequence). V gave up 2 bases and J gave up 1 base, with 12 bases separating them. CDR3 nucleotide sequence: TGTGCCAGCAGTTTAGATATAGGGGGGTCCTACGAGCAGTACTTC. Translating it yields CASSLDIGGSYEQYF.

Worth noting for this clonotype: A read error is possible here, since a much larger clone lies one base away. The V and J genes are TRBV7-6 and TRBJ1-1, with TRBD1 matching over 8 bases. Per the germline V gene, CDR1 is SGHVS and CDR2 is FNYEAQ. The CDR3 spans 17 residues. The CDR3: CASSLRTGRVANTGAFF. Here the CDR3 DNA reads TGTGCCAGCAGCCTCCGGACAGGGAGGGTGGCAAACACTGGAGCTTTCTTT.

This clonotype occurred many times. The chain joins TRBV27 to TRBJ2-3; D gene uncertain. Germline V gene lookup returns CDR1 MNHEY and CDR2 SMNVEV (reference sequence). The CDR3 is made up of 15 amino acids. V was pared by 2 bases and J by 1 base, with 10 bases between. In DNA form, the CDR3 reads TGTGCCAGCAGTTTAGGGTTCGTCGGCACAGATACGCAGTATTTT. This translates into CASSLGFVGTDTQYF.

This clonotype was seen at least ten times. The rearrangement joins TRBV12-3 or TRBV12-4 to TRBJ1-2, with TRBD1 identical over 8 bases. V was clipped by 3 bases and J by 6 bases; unmatched bases: 3. The CDR3 contains 13 residues. CDR3 residues: CASSFRGRDGYTF. CDR3 nucleotide sequence: TGTGCCAGCAGTTTCAGGGGGCGCGATGGCTACACCTTC.

This clonotype was detected only a few times. The gene calls are TRBV27 and TRBJ2-7, with a weak D call TRBD1 (5 bases). The CDR3 extends over 15 amino acids. The V and J ends lost 5 bases and 1 base respectively, with 15 bases between them. Germline lookup yields CDR1 MNHEY and CDR2 SMNVEV (reference sequence). CDR3 amino acids: CASSPVGLGSYEQYF. The CDR3 nucleotides are TGTGCCAGCAGTCCTGTGGGGCTCGGATCCTACGAGCAGTACTTC.

This clonotype has ten or more counts. The gene calls are TRBV24-1 and TRBJ2-1; TRBD2 aligns across 9 bases. Germline CDR1 reads KGHDR; CDR2 reads SFDVKD. The CDR3 is made up of 18 amino acids. The ends lost 4 bases at V and 0 bases at J; junction bases unmatched: 9. This chain's CDR3 is CATSDQAISGSSYNEQFF. CDR3 bases: TGTGCCACCAGTGACCAGGCCATTAGCGGGAGCTCCTACAATGAGCAGTTCTTC.

J is TRBJ2-3 and V is TRBV20-1; D might be TRBD2 (5 bases). The CDR3 is made up of 14 amino acids. CDR1 is DFQATT, CDR2 SNEGSKA, per germline (reference sequence). The V gene lost 3 bases and the J gene lost 0 bases, with 10 bases spanning the gap. The CDR3 loop is CSASPWESTDTQYF. In DNA, the CDR3 is TGCAGTGCTAGTCCGTGGGAGAGCACAGATACGCAGTATTTT.

The CDR3 DNA follows: TGTGCCAGCAGACCCTGGACAGTTCCCGAGCAGTACTTC. Its protein is CASRPWTVPEQYF. The rearrangement uses TRBV7-9 and TRBJ2-7, with D perhaps matching TRBD1 (6 bases). V lost 6 bases and J lost 6, with 15 bases in between. Germline CDR1 SEHNR, CDR2 FQNEAQ (reference sequence). The CDR3 covers 13 residues.

With respect to this clonotype: At one of its ends the junction is not consistent with the germline gene, which may arise from a read error. The chain uses TRBV6-1 and TRBJ1-1; unclear D gene. The CDR3 length is 11 residues. Per germline, CDR1 MNHNS and CDR2 SASEGT. The CDR3: CASSSNAEAFF. The CDR3 nucleotides read TGTGCCAGCAGCTCTAACGCTGAAGCCTTCTTT.

Only a few counts were recorded for this clonotype. V and J are TRBV25-1 and TRBJ1-4; possibly TRBD1 for D (6 bases). CDR1 and CDR2 (germline): MGHDK, SYGVNS. This CDR3 has 14 amino acids. V lost 5 bases and J 8 bases, leaving 15 bases between the germline ends. The CDR3 nucleotides read TGTGCCAGCAGTCCTTCAGGGGCTGTAGAAAAACTGTTTTTT. As protein: CASSPSGAVEKLFF.

As to this clonotype: Germline and junction disagree at one end, which may indicate a read error. V is TRBV11-2 and J is TRBJ1-1; perhaps TRBD1 as D (5 bases). Germline assignment: CDR1 SGHAT and CDR2 FQNNGV. The CDR3 extends over 15 amino acids. The chain's CDR3 is CASSFSPTANTEAFF. The CDR3 DNA follows: TGTGCCAGCAGTTTCTCCCCGACAGCGAACACTGAAGCATTCTTT.

This chain joins TRBV20-1 and TRBJ2-2, with 8 bases matching TRBD2. Germline lookup yields CDR1 DFQATT and CDR2 SNEGSKA (reference sequence). The junction had 1 base not matched to a gene; V was cut back by 0 bases and J by 1 base. CDR3 length equals 15 residues. The CDR3 DNA reads as TGCAGTGCTAGAGAACGGGGGGGGAACACCGGGGAGCTGTTTTTT. Its protein is CSARERGGNTGELFF.

This clonotype was seen at least ten times. This sequence joins TRBV6-5 and TRBJ1-5; TRBD1 is a possible D gene (5 bases). Germline CDR1 and CDR2: MNHEY and SVGAGI. Trimming took off 1 base at V and 6 bases at J, with 16 bases between the two ends. The CDR3 is made up of 16 amino acids. The CDR3 protein is CASSYFSPQGAQPQHF. As DNA, the CDR3 is TGTGCCAGCAGTTACTTCTCTCCGCAGGGCGCTCAGCCCCAGCATTTT.

V usage is TRBV18 and J usage is TRBJ1-1; D gene uncertain. This CDR3 spans 14 amino acids. Germline lookup yields CDR1 KGHSH and CDR2 LQKENI. Trimming removed 1 base from V and 1 base from J, with 7 bases in between. CDR3 residues: CASSPQDRNTEAFF. CDR3 nucleotide sequence: TGTGCCAGCTCACCACAGGACCGGAACACTGAAGCTTTCTTT.

This clonotype was seen only a few times. This chain links TRBV29-1 with TRBJ2-1; 13 bases fit TRBD2. Germline CDR1 and CDR2: SQVTM and ANQGSEA. The trim removed 7 bases at V and 6 bases at J, leaving 3 bases unmatched. The CDR3 has 13 amino acids. The CDR3 region is CSGGLAGFNEQFF. The CDR3 DNA is TGCAGCGGGGGACTAGCGGGATTCAATGAGCAGTTCTTC.